This T cell receptor beta chain is from a study of blood T cell repertoires in COVID-19. V lost 4 bases and J lost 5; bases outside the gene matches: 9. In germline, CDR1 is SGHRS, CDR2 YFSETQ. The CDR3 is 15 amino acids. Here immunoSEQ multiplex PCR was the method, and the copy in TCRdb shows in-frame clones only, minus some. Of roughly 200,000 clones listed, 88% are singletons. The chain combines TRBV5-1 with TRBJ2-7, with 10 bases that match TRBD1. Sequencing was done on a sample of peripheral blood. This receptor was identified in a man aged 18 to 29 with active or convalescent COVID-19. CDR3 region: CASSPGQGSVHEQYF. The CDR3 bases are TGCGCCAGCAGCCCGGGACAGGGGTCTGTCCACGAGCAGTACTTC.